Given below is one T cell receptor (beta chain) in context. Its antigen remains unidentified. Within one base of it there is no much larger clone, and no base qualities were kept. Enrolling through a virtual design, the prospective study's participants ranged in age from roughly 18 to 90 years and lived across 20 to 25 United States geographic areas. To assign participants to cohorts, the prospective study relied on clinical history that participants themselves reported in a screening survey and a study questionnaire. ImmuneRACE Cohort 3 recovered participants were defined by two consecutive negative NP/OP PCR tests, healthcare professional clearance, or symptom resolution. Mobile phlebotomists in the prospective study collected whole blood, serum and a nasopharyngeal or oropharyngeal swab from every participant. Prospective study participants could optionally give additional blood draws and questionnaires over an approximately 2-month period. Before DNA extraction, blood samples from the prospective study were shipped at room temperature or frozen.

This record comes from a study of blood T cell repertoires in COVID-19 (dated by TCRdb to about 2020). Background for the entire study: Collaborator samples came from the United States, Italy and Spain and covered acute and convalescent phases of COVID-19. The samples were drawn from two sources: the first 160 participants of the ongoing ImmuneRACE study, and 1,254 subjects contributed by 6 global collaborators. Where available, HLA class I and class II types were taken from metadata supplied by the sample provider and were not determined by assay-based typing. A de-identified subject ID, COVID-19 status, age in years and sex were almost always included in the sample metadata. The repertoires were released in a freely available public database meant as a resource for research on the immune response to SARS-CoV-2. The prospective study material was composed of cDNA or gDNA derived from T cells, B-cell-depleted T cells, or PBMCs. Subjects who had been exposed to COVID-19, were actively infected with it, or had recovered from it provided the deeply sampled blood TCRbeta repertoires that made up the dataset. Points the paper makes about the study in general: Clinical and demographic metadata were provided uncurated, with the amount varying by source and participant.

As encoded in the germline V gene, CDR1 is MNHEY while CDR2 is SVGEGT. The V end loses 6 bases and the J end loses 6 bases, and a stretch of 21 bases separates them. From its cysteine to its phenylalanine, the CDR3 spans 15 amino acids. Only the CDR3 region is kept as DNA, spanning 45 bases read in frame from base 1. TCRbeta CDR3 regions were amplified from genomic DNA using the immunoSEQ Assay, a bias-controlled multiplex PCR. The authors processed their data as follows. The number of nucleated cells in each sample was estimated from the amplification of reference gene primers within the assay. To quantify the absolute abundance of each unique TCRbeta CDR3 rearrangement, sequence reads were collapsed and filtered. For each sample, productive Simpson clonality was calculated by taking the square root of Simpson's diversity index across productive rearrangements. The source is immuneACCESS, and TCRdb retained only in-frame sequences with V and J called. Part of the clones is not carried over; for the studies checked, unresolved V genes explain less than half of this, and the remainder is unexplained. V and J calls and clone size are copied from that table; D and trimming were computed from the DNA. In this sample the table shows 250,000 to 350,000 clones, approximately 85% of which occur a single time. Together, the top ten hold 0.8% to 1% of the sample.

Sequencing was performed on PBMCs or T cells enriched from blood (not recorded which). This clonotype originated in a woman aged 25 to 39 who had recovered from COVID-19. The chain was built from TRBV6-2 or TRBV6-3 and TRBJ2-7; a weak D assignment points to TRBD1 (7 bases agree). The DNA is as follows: TGTGCCAGCAGCTCCTATGGACAGGCCGGGGGCGAGCAGTACTTC. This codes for CASSSYGQAGGEQYF.